Below, one T cell receptor (beta chain) is given with its context. What it binds is not known. Isolated RNA was reverse transcribed in full, so expressed TCRB transcripts were sequenced. Repertoires were generated with immunoSEQ multiplex PCR, while TCRdb's copy carries only in-frame clones and drops some. The data contain about 270,000 clones, roughly an eighth of them singletons. These data come from a study of beta chain features in type 1 diabetes. CD45RO/CCR7/CD25/CD127/CD95/CD27 sorting isolated CD4+ naive, central memory, regulatory and stem cell-like memory cells. Study conclusions and caveats: All four CD4+ subsets from Type 1 diabetes patients carried moderately but significantly shorter TCRB CDR3s. PCR, the amplification step, might favor shorter templates, equally in patients and controls.

The material sequenced was naive CD4+ T cells from blood. This receptor was identified in a man between 25 and 39 years old with type 1 diabetes.

The chain's CDR3 is CASRTGEREQYF. For the CDR3, the DNA is TGTGCCAGCAGGACAGGGGAAAGGGAGCAGTACTTC. This chain uses TRBV2 with TRBJ2-7, with 8 nucleotides matching TRBD1. The CDR3 is 12 amino acids. The germline V gene has CDR1 SNHLY and CDR2 FYNNEI. Germline trimming cut 6 bases from V and 7 bases from J; bases unmatched to any gene: 5. The full variable domain, completed using reference TRBV2 and TRBJ2-7, is EPEVTQTPSHQVTQMGQEVILRCVPISNHLYFYWYRQILGQKVEFLVSFYNNEISEKSEIFDDQFSVERPDGSNFTLKIRSTKLEDSAMYFCASRTGEREQYFGPGTRLTVT.